These 13 T cell receptor beta chains were sequenced from one sample in a study of blood T cell repertoires in COVID-19. The repertoire was sequenced with immunoSEQ multiplex PCR; TCRdb's copy has only in-frame clones and lacks some. Of approximately 240,000 clones detected, approximately 86% appear once; the ten largest clones hold roughly 5.5%. Sequencing used peripheral blood. All receptors come from a human donor in a cohort sampled during active COVID-19.

V usage is TRBV28 and J usage is TRBJ2-1; 10 bases are shared with TRBD2. The CDR3 covers 15 residues. The J segment lost 8 bases and the V segment lost 5 bases, leaving 9 bases of the junction unmatched. In germline, CDR1 is MDHEN, CDR2 SYDVKM. The CDR3 coding sequence is TGTGCCAGCAGTAGTATTACTAGCGGGAAATATGAGCAGTTCTTC. The encoded protein is CASSSITSGKYEQFF.

The chain combines TRBV12-3 or TRBV12-4 with TRBJ1-5; D remains ambiguous. The CDR3 is 13 amino acids. V was clipped by 1 base and J by 5 bases, with 6 bases between them. The CDR3 nucleotides are TGTGCCAGCAGTTTAGTGAGGGATCAGCCCCAGCATTTT. Encoded protein: CASSLVRDQPQHF.

In its sample, this clone was seen once. Other DNA variants within this sample encode the same CDR3. The V and J genes are TRBV7-9 and TRBJ1-6; D gene unclear. The CDR3 is 15 residues long. V lost 3 bases to trimming and J lost 0 bases, with 6 bases between them. Looked up from germline, CDR1 is SEHNR and CDR2 is FQNEAQ (reference sequence). For the CDR3, the DNA is TGTGCCAGCAGCTTGAGTAGCTCCTATAATTCACCCCTCCACTTT. Its protein product is CASSLSSSYNSPLHF.

A note on this clone: Other DNA variants within this sample encode the same CDR3. The chain links TRBV18 to TRBJ2-5, with TRBD1 matching 7 bases. With 4 bases clipped from V and 5 bases from J, the junction kept 1 base outside the gene matches. CDR1 is KGHSH and CDR2 is LQKENI in the germline V gene. CDR3 length equals 12 residues. The CDR3 loop reads CASSLQGETQYF. The CDR3 nucleotides are TGTGCCAGCTCACTACAGGGGGAGACCCAGTACTTC.

The chain carries TRBV6-5 and TRBJ1-2; 9 bases line up with TRBD1. J was trimmed by 4 bases and V by 7 bases; bases with no gene match: 7. The CDR3 runs 14 residues. CDR1 is MNHEY, CDR2 SVGAGI, per germline. The CDR3 here is CASNTGGGGYGYTF. In DNA form, the CDR3 reads TGTGCCAGCAACACAGGGGGCGGGGGCTATGGCTACACCTTC.

The sample holds a few counts of this clone. The chain links TRBV27 to TRBJ1-5, with a tentative D call TRBD1 (6 bases). The CDR3 consists of 14 residues. V lost 5 bases to trimming and J lost 4 bases, with 12 bases between them. From germline, CDR1 is MNHEY and CDR2 SMNVEV (reference sequence). The CDR3 loop reads CASSPQGSNQPQHF. The CDR3 DNA reads as TGTGCCAGCAGTCCGCAGGGGTCGAATCAGCCCCAGCATTTT.

The CDR3 DNA reads as TGTGCCAGCAGCTTGGGTCCCACAGGGGACGGCTATGGCTACACCTTC. The encoded protein is CASSLGPTGDGYGYTF. The V gene is TRBV7-3, the J gene TRBJ1-2, with TRBD1 matching 7 bases. CDR3 size: 16 residues. Germline CDR1 SGHTA, CDR2 FQGTGA. V lost 3 bases, J lost 4 bases, and 11 bases stayed unmatched.

The rearrangement joins TRBV10-3 to TRBJ2-1; 10 bases are a match to TRBD2. The germline V gene has CDR1 ENHRY and CDR2 SYGVKD. The CDR3 runs to 14 residues. V trimming: 4 bases; J trimming: 7 bases; junction bases outside the gene matches: 4. CDR3 in amino acids: CAISVAGGLNEQFF. DNA for the CDR3: TGTGCCATCAGTGTAGCGGGGGGACTTAATGAGCAGTTCTTC.

This chain joins TRBV19 and TRBJ2-3; TRBD1 aligns across 11 bases. The germline CDR1 and CDR2 sequences are LNHDA and SQIVND (reference sequence). The CDR3 has 15 residues. V was clipped by 4 bases and J by 4 bases; unmatched bases: 4. This CDR3 is CASSTGTGGPDTQYF. CDR3 coding DNA: TGTGCCAGTAGTACGGGGACAGGGGGTCCAGATACGCAGTATTTT.

V usage is TRBV2 and J usage is TRBJ1-5, with D perhaps TRBD1 (5 bases). The CDR3 extends over 14 amino acids. V was clipped by 1 base and J by 4 bases, with 8 bases between them. Germline V gene lookup returns CDR1 SNHLY and CDR2 FYNNEI. The CDR3 is CASSEVSGNQPQHF. The CDR3 DNA reads as TGTGCCAGCAGTGAAGTATCAGGGAATCAGCCCCAGCATTTT.

CDR3 bases: TGTGCCAGCAGTTACTCCGGACAGGGGGGGTTTTTCACTGAAGCTTTCTTT. Encoded protein: CASSYSGQGGFFTEAFF. The rearrangement joins TRBV6-2 or TRBV6-3 to TRBJ1-1; 10 bases map to TRBD1. The CDR3 has 17 amino acids. V gave up 0 bases and J gave up 4 bases; unmatched junction bases: 8. Germline CDR1 is MNHEY and CDR2 is SVGEGT.

In this sample, this clone turned up a few times. The chain uses TRBV27 and TRBJ1-2, with D possibly matching TRBD1 (6 bases). The CDR3 has 15 residues. V was clipped by 0 bases and J by 8 bases, with 16 bases between them. CDR1 and CDR2 from the germline V gene are MNHEY and SMNVEV (reference sequence). Here the CDR3 reads CASSLSYSGGRGYTF. In nucleotides, the CDR3 is TGTGCCAGCAGTTTATCGTATTCGGGGGGCCGGGGCTACACCTTC.

The chain combines TRBV5-1 with TRBJ2-7, with a tentative D call TRBD1 (6 bases). V was cut by 5 bases and J by 3 bases, with 12 bases left in between. In germline, CDR1 is SGHRS, CDR2 YFSETQ. The CDR3 is 13 amino acids. CDR3 nucleotide sequence: TGCGCCAGCAGTACCGGGACAAGCTACGAGCAGTACTTC. The encoded protein is CASSTGTSYEQYF.